These 20 T cell receptor beta chains were all obtained from the same sample, sequenced in a study of somatic mutations in cytotoxic T cells in rheumatoid arthritis (dated by TCRdb to about 2017). Libraries came from the immunoSEQ multiplex PCR assay. TCRdb holds this immuneACCESS table with in-frame rearrangements only. Some clones are missing; in checked studies, unresolved V genes explain under half, and the rest has no known cause. In all, the sample holds thousands of clones, and about four fifths of those were seen once. The ten largest clonotypes hold roughly 4.9% of the sample. Sequencing input: CD8+ T cells sorted from blood. These receptor sequences come from an adult with rheumatoid arthritis.

The chain is built from TRBV11-2 and TRBJ2-1, with D perhaps TRBD2 (6 bases). CDR1 is SGHAT, CDR2 FQNNGV, per germline. The CDR3 contains 15 residues. Trimming removed 5 bases from V and 0 bases from J, with 11 bases in between. This CDR3 reads CASSLNSGSYNEQFF. For the CDR3, the DNA is TGTGCCAGCAGCCTAAATAGCGGCTCCTACAATGAGCAGTTCTTC.

The chain combines TRBV15 with TRBJ2-1; TRBD2 matches 11 bases. CDR3 length: 15 residues. The J segment lost 9 bases and the V segment lost 2 bases, leaving 6 bases of the junction unmatched. Looked up from germline, CDR1 is LNHNV and CDR2 is YYDKDF (reference sequence). CDR3 residues: CATSRILAGGPEQFF. The CDR3 DNA sequence: TGTGCCACCAGCAGAATTTTAGCGGGAGGGCCTGAGCAGTTCTTC.

CDR3 sequence (DNA): TGCGCCAGCAGCCCTCATGGGGGCACGACAGAGATATCGGGCGGGGCGAACAATGAGCAGTTCTTC. It specifies CASSPHGGTTEISGGANNEQFF. The chain couples TRBV5-1 to TRBJ2-1; D assignment may be TRBD1 or TRBD2 (6 bases each). V lost 4 bases, J lost 5 bases, and 37 bases lay in between. CDR3 length: 22 amino acids. CDR1 SGHRS and CDR2 YFSETQ come from the germline V gene.

This clone occurred a few times. The rearrangement links TRBV14 to TRBJ1-2; no definite D call. The ends were cut back, 4 bases at V and 4 bases at J, with 10 bases in the middle. Germline CDR1 reads SGHDN; CDR2 reads FVKESK. The CDR3 runs to 13 residues. CDR3 amino acids: CASSPASGYGYTF. The CDR3, as DNA: TGTGCCAGCAGCCCGGCCTCTGGCTATGGCTACACCTTC.

The V call is TRBV7-9, the J call TRBJ2-1, with D uncertain. This CDR3 comprises 14 residues. V was clipped by 2 bases and J by 6 bases, with 11 bases between them. Germline CDR1 reads SEHNR; CDR2 reads FQNEAQ (reference sequence). The CDR3 loop is CASSLNGLINEQFF. CDR3 DNA: TGTGCCAGCAGCTTAAACGGTCTCATCAATGAGCAGTTCTTC.

V and J are TRBV25-1 and TRBJ1-6; TRBD1 is a possible D gene (5 bases). Germline CDR1 is MGHDK and CDR2 is SYGVNS. V lost 10 bases and J 7 bases, leaving 14 bases between the germline ends. The CDR3 sequence is 13 residues long. CDR3: CATSRGLNSPLHF. The CDR3 bases are TGTGCCACTTCTAGGGGATTGAATTCACCCCTCCACTTT.

This clone was seen more than once but under ten times. This chain uses TRBV9 with TRBJ1-2; 7 positions match TRBD1. Trimming took 3 bases from V and 7 from J; bases not matched to a gene: 12. The CDR3 length is 15 residues. Germline assignment: CDR1 SGDLS and CDR2 YYNGEE. CDR3 in amino acids: CASSARRDRLFGYTF. CDR3 nucleotide sequence: TGTGCCAGCAGCGCCCGTAGGGACAGACTCTTTGGCTACACCTTC. The variable domain in full, with the rest retrieved from reference TRBV9 and TRBJ1-2, is DSGVTQTPKHLITATGQRVTLRCSPRSGDLSVYWYQQSLDQGLQFLIQYYNGEERAKGNILERFSAQQFPDLHSELNLSSLELGDSALYFCASSARRDRLFGYTFGSGTRLTVV.

CDR3 nucleotides: TGTGCCAGCAGCCCCTGGACTAGCGGGGGGACAGATACGCAGTATTTT. Its translation is CASSPWTSGGTDTQYF. The chain uses TRBV7-3 and TRBJ2-3, with 14 bases identical to TRBD2. The CDR3 contains 16 residues. V dropped 5 bases and J dropped 3; count of bases not matched to a gene: 4. CDR1 SGHTA and CDR2 FQGTGA come from the germline V gene.

The chain is built from TRBV27 and TRBJ2-3; maybe TRBD2 (5 bases). Per germline, CDR1 MNHEY and CDR2 SMNVEV (reference sequence). CDR3 length: 13 amino acids. Deletions cut 6 bases from V and 5 bases from J, with 12 bases between. DNA of the CDR3: TGTGCCAGCAGGGACCAACGGGAAGATACGCAGTATTTT. As protein: CASRDQREDTQYF.

This clone was seen only a few times. The rearrangement links TRBV5-1 to TRBJ2-7; no definite D call. The germline V gene encodes CDR1 SGHRS and CDR2 YFSETQ. V lost 0 bases, J lost 4 bases, and 2 bases lay in between. This CDR3 is built from 11 residues. CDR3 region: CASSLGYEQYF. CDR3 coding DNA: TGCGCCAGCAGCTTGGGATACGAGCAGTACTTC.

V is TRBV5-1 and J is TRBJ2-3, with D perhaps TRBD2 (6 bases). Trimming took 4 bases from V and 1 from J, leaving 16 bases between them. Germline V gene lookup returns CDR1 SGHRS and CDR2 YFSETQ. The CDR3 is 16 residues long. CDR3 loop: CASSLGGVAGTDTQYF. CDR3 DNA sequence: TGCGCCAGCAGCCTCGGAGGGGTAGCGGGCACAGATACGCAGTATTTT.

A note on this clone: The junction shows a germline mismatch at one end, possibly a read error. CDR3 in DNA: TGTGCCAGCAGTAGGCACTCCGGGACAGGGACCACCGGGGAGCTGTCTTTT. Its protein is CASSRHSGTGTTGELSF. The V call is TRBV27, the J call TRBJ2-2; 9 bases are a match to TRBD1. The germline CDR1 and CDR2 sequences are MNHEY and SMNVEV (reference sequence). The CDR3 extends over 17 amino acids.

CDR3 bases: TGTGCCAGCAGTTACCGGCCGGGTCATGGCTACACCTTC. Protein product: CASSYRPGHGYTF. This chain uses TRBV6-6 with TRBJ1-2; D remains unclear. V shed 2 bases and J shed 6 bases, with 10 bases lying between them. Germline CDR1 reads MNHNY; CDR2 reads SVGAGI (reference sequence). The CDR3 spans 13 residues.

V usage is TRBV7-9 and J usage is TRBJ2-2; D call uncertain. CDR1 SEHNR and CDR2 FQNEAQ come from the germline V gene (reference sequence). The ends were cut back, 1 base at V and 1 base at J, with 4 bases in the middle. The CDR3 is 14 amino acids. For the CDR3, the DNA is TGTGCCAGCAGCTTAGTCGGGAACACCGGGGAGCTGTTTTTT. Protein product: CASSLVGNTGELFF.

In DNA, the CDR3 is TGCAGCGTTGAACAAGATACGCAGTATTTT. Translation gives CSVEQDTQYF. The gene calls are TRBV29-1 and TRBJ2-3, with unresolved D. The CDR3 has 10 amino acids. Trimming left V 2 bases short and J 5 bases short, with 2 bases between. The germline gives CDR1 SQVTM, CDR2 ANQGSEA.

The CDR3 nucleotides are TGTGCCAGCAGCTTAGCAGGGTACGGCAATGAGCAGTTCTTC. Translating it yields CASSLAGYGNEQFF. The chain couples TRBV11-2 to TRBJ2-1; a weak D match, TRBD1 (5 bases). The CDR3 consists of 14 residues. Trimming took off 1 base at V and 6 bases at J, with 10 bases between the two ends. Germline lookup yields CDR1 SGHAT and CDR2 FQNNGV.

The chain links TRBV7-9 to TRBJ2-5, with 8 bases aligning to TRBD2. CDR3 size: 15 residues. The trim removed 0 bases at V and 3 bases at J, leaving 3 bases unmatched. CDR1 SEHNR and CDR2 FQNEAQ come from the germline V gene (reference sequence). The CDR3 DNA sequence: TGTGCCAGCAGCTTAGCCGGGACTAGTAAAGAGACCCAGTACTTC. Protein: CASSLAGTSKETQYF.

This sequence joins TRBV29-1 and TRBJ1-2, with D possibly being TRBD1 (6 bases). V shed 3 bases and J shed 10 bases, with 9 bases lying between them. This CDR3 is built from 10 residues. In germline, CDR1 is SQVTM, CDR2 ANQGSEA. The CDR3 region has the DNA TGCAGCGTTGAGCGACAGGACTACACCTTC. Translating gives CSVERQDYTF.

V usage is TRBV7-3 and J usage is TRBJ2-1; 15 bases are a match to TRBD2. Trimming removed 4 bases from V and 9 bases from J; junction bases left unmatched: 1. This CDR3 region has 14 residues. CDR1 SGHTA and CDR2 FQGTGA come from the germline V gene. The CDR3 DNA is TGTGCCAGCAGCTCGGGACTAGCGGGAGGTGAGCAGTTCTTC. It codes for CASSSGLAGGEQFF.

The chain employs TRBV15 and TRBJ1-2, with 7 bases identical to TRBD1. This CDR3 has 15 residues. CDR1 is LNHNV and CDR2 is YYDKDF in the germline V gene (reference sequence). The J segment lost 3 bases and the V segment lost 5 bases, leaving 9 bases of the junction unmatched. CDR3 sequence reads: CATSPGGLEDYGYTF. The CDR3, as DNA: TGTGCCACCAGCCCAGGGGGTCTGGAAGACTATGGCTACACCTTC.